Below are 10 T cell receptor delta chains sequenced from a single sample in a study of γδ T cells in repeated Plasmodium falciparum infection. Bulk repertoires came from Vgamma9/Vdelta2+ or Vdelta2-negative gammadelta T cells flow-sorted from PBMC. TCRdb redid the clone calls on the multiplex PCR reads with CATT. The sample has approximately 90,000 delta-chain clones; less than 1% are singletons. Input material: gamma-delta T cells from blood. These receptors were taken from a pool of human donors (malaria-infected and uninfected, not separated).

Comment on this clone: The protein given by TCRdb reflects a much larger clone and differs at residue 13 from this DNA's translation, likely from a read error; the protein shown is the DNA's translation. The V gene corresponds to TRDV2; no J gene was called; the tabulated D call, TRDD3, remains unverified against the DNA. Germline V gene sequence: CDR1 GEAIGNYY, CDR2 EKD. CDR3 length: 15 amino acids. The CDR3 sequence: CACERLGDDTDKFIF. DNA for the CDR3: TGTGCCTGTGAAAGACTGGGGGATGACACCGATAAATTCATCTTT.

This clone showed up just a few times. This DNA's translation and the protein TCRdb lists, from a much larger clone, do not match at residue 24, likely due to a read error; the protein shown is translated from the DNA. The V gene call reads TRDV1; no J gene was called; the D call of TRDD3 is as the table states it, not checked on the DNA. Germline CDR1 and CDR2: TSWWSYY and QGS. The length of the CDR3 is 26 residues. The CDR3 DNA sequence: TGTGCTCTTGGGGAGCGCCACATTCCTTCCTCTTGGGTACTGGGGGATCAGCCCGCTTTCACCGATAAACCCATCTTT. This sequence encodes CALGERHIPSSWVLGDQPAFTDKPIF.

Regarding this clone: The amino acid sequence in TCRdb belongs to a much larger clone and departs from this DNA's translation at residue 12, likely a sequencing read error; the sequence shown is translated from the DNA. The CDR3 DNA is TGTGCCTGTGACACCGTGGGGGATAGCTCCTGGAACACCCGACAGATGTTTTTC. Translating gives CACDTVGDSSWNTRQMFF. The rearrangement joins TRDV2 to TRDJ3; 9 bases line up with TRDD3. Germline matching of the DNA provided the J gene here, since TCRdb leaves it blank. This CDR3 comprises 18 residues. Germline CDR1 GEAIGNYY, CDR2 EKD.

Comment on this clone: This likely traces to a read error, being one base from a far larger clone. This same CDR3 is encoded by further DNA sequences in the sample. The chain links TRDV2 to TRDJ1; 13 bases fit TRDD3. The J gene, not given by TCRdb, was assigned here from a germline match of the nucleotide sequence. Looked up from germline, CDR1 is GEAIGNYY and CDR2 is EKD. The CDR3 runs to 16 residues. The CDR3 coding sequence is TGTGCATGTGACATACTGGGGGATACGCTCACCGATAAACTCATCTTT. This sequence encodes CACDILGDTLTDKLIF.

As for this clone: TCRdb's protein, taken from a much larger clone, differs from this DNA's translation at residue 9, likely owing to a read error; the protein displayed comes from the DNA. This rearrangement joins TRDV2 to TRDJ1; the match to TRDD3 covers 11 bases. Germline CDR1 is GEAIGNYY and CDR2 is EKD. Losses at the gene ends were 2 bases for V and 1 base for J; bases not matched to a gene: 5. The CDR3 has 16 amino acids. The CDR3 DNA follows: TGTGCCTGTGACATACTGGGGGATATGCTCACCGATAAACTCATCTTT. As protein: CACDILGDMLTDKLIF.

Details on this clone: The protein TCRdb gives is from a much larger clone and does not agree with this DNA's translation at residue 8, likely a read error; the protein shown here comes from the DNA. This chain joins TRDV2 and TRDJ1; 7 nucleotides match TRDD3. As TCRdb names no J gene, one was assigned here on the basis of a DNA match to germline. Germline assignment: CDR1 GEAIGNYY and CDR2 EKD. This CDR3 spans 18 amino acids. J gave up 0 bases and V 0 bases, and 12 bases lay outside the gene matches. CDR3 sequence: CACDTVGRDTLYTDKLIF. The CDR3 bases are TGTGCCTGTGACACCGTAGGGAGGGATACTCTGTACACCGATAAACTCATCTTT.

This clone came up many times. The chain recombines TRDV2 with TRDJ1; D uncertain. Germline V gene sequence: CDR1 GEAIGNYY, CDR2 EKD. The CDR3 covers 13 residues. V lost 0 bases and J lost 1, with 5 bases in between. The CDR3 loop is CACDTWSTDKLIF. The CDR3 DNA sequence: TGTGCCTGTGACACCTGGTCCACCGATAAACTCATCTTT.

The table lists this clone with a few counts. The TCRdb protein comes from a much larger clone and disagrees with this DNA's translation at residue 13, likely due to a read error; the protein given here is derived from the DNA. V and J are TRDV2 and TRDJ1; 9 bases agree with TRDD3. TCRdb does not report a J gene; here it was assigned by matching the DNA to germline references. CDR1 GEAIGNYY and CDR2 EKD come from the germline V gene. The trim removed 5 bases at V and 0 bases at J, leaving 18 bases unmatched. The CDR3 runs to 19 residues. For the CDR3, the DNA is TGTGCCTGTGTCGGATTAGACGGATTACTGGGGGACCACACCGATAAACTCATCTTT. Its translation: CACVGLDGLLGDHTDKLIF.

A word on this clone: A far larger clone is off by one base, so a read error is likely. Other DNA variants within this sample encode the same CDR3. The assigned J gene is TRDJ1, but the V gene is uncalled; the DNA was not used to check the table's D call, TRDD3. The CDR3 totals 16 residues. The CDR3 sequence: CALGEVPAYTTDKLIF. The CDR3 bases are TGTGCTCTTGGGGAGGTACCCGCCTATACCACCGATAAACTCATCTTT.

This clone was observed a few times. The protein that TCRdb holds for this DNA derives from a much larger clone and differs from the translated DNA at residue 8, which likely indicates a read error; the protein shown here is translated from the DNA. The J gene is TRDJ1, the V gene TRDV1, with D possibly matching TRDD3 (5 bases). The germline V and J ends were trimmed by 2 bases and 3 bases, with 28 bases remaining between them. The germline gives CDR1 TSWWSYY, CDR2 QGS. CDR3 length equals 20 residues. The CDR3 region is CALGESTPPWGPRGSDKLIF. The CDR3 region has the DNA TGTGCTCTTGGGGAATCTACCCCCCCGTGGGGACCCAGGGGGTCCGATAAACTCATCTTT.